Listed below are T cell receptor beta chains from one sample, sequenced in a study of T cells in Graves' hyperthyroidism and ophthalmopathy. TCRdb passed the multiplex PCR reads through MiXCR, listing each CDR3 protein once. The sample yields under 350,000 distinct CDR3 sequences, about 14% seen once. Sequencing was performed on blood. The receptors here all came from a woman aged 25 to 45 with Graves' hyperthyroidism that later progressed to Graves' ophthalmopathy. Each CDR3 is given with its conserved first and last residue. The order of the fields is V gene, D gene, J gene, clone size, CDR3 DNA, CDR3 protein. The D gene is left open where the match is weak. For some rows the clone size is stated as once, few or many, or as a class when expanded; others skip it.

V: TRBV20-1; D: TRBD2; J: TRBJ2-5; size: many; DNA: TGCAGTGCTAGAGATTACCAGCGGGGCCAAGAGACCCAGTACTTC; CDR3: CSARDYQRGQETQYF
V: TRBV6-1; D: .; J: TRBJ2-7; size: many; DNA: TGTGCCAGCAACGGACGGTTAGGCGAGCAGTACTTC; CDR3: CASNGRLGEQYF
V: TRBV30; D: .; J: TRBJ2-2; size: many; DNA: TGTGCCTGGAGTGTTGGGCCCCGCACCGGGGAGCTGTTTTTT; CDR3: CAWSVGPRTGELFF
V: TRBV28; D: .; J: TRBJ1-2; size: many; DNA: TGTGCCAGCAGTTTAGGTGTTTTCCGCTACACCTTC; CDR3: CASSLGVFRYTF
V: TRBV11-2; D: .; J: TRBJ2-7; size: many; DNA: TGTGCCAGCAGCTTAGACGCGGGGGCCGGGCAGTACTTC; CDR3: CASSLDAGAGQYF
V: TRBV10-3; D: .; J: TRBJ2-1; size: many; DNA: TGTGCCATCAGTGATGACAGCTCCTACAATGAGCAGTTCTTC; CDR3: CAISDDSSYNEQFF
V: TRBV27; D: TRBD2; J: TRBJ2-7; size: few; DNA: TGTGCCAGTGGGACTAGCGGGACCTATATGCACGAGCAGTACTTC; CDR3: CASGTSGTYMHEQYF
V: TRBV19; D: .; J: TRBJ2-7; size: many; DNA: TGTGCCAGTACGGCGGGGCCTTTTTACGAGCAGTACTTC; CDR3: CASTAGPFYEQYF
V: TRBV9; D: TRBD2; J: TRBJ2-1; size: few; DNA: TGTGCCAGCAGCGTCTTGGGACTAGCGGATTACAATGAGCAGTTCTTC; CDR3: CASSVLGLADYNEQFF
V: TRBV28; D: .; J: TRBJ2-3; size: many; DNA: TGTGCCAGCAGTGCCGGCGGGTTGGGCACAGATACGCAGTATTTT; CDR3: CASSAGGLGTDTQYF
V: TRBV10-3; D: .; J: TRBJ1-1; size: many; DNA: TGTGCCATTCGGAATACAGGGACCGAAGCTTTCTTT; CDR3: CAIRNTGTEAFF
V: TRBV27; D: TRBD2; J: TRBJ2-7; size: once; DNA: TGTGCCAGCAGCCTTACGGGACTAGCGGGAGGATTCACCTACGAGCAGTACTTC; CDR3: CASSLTGLAGGFTYEQYF
V: TRBV10-3; D: .; J: TRBJ1-5; size: many; DNA: TGTGCCATCAGTGTCACATCTTATCAGCCCCAGCATTTT; CDR3: CAISVTSYQPQHF
V: TRBV4-3; D: .; J: TRBJ2-1; size: once; DNA: TGCGCCAGCAGCCAATATCAAGCTGACTCCTACAATGAGCAGTTCTTC; CDR3: CASSQYQADSYNEQFF
V: TRBV10-3; D: TRBD2; J: TRBJ2-5; size: many; DNA: TGTGCCTTCCGACCGCTCCTAGCGGGGCCGGGGGAGACCCAGTACTTC; CDR3: CAFRPLLAGPGETQYF
V: TRBV7-9; D: .; J: TRBJ2-3; size: many; DNA: TGTGCCAGCACCAGATACCCAGATACGCAGTATTTT; CDR3: CASTRYPDTQYF
V: TRBV28; D: .; J: TRBJ1-4; size: many; DNA: TGTGCCAGCAAGCACTCCTTTAATGAAAAACTGTTTTTT; CDR3: CASKHSFNEKLFF
V: TRBV28; D: TRBD1; J: TRBJ1-1; size: many; DNA: TGTGCCAGCGGCCTAGGGACAGGCCGGACTGAAGCTTTCTTT; CDR3: CASGLGTGRTEAFF
V: TRBV3-2; D: .; J: TRBJ2-5; size: many; DNA: TGTGCCAGCAGCCAAGATCGGTTGGGGGCTGCGGGGCAAGAGACCCAGTACTTC; CDR3: CASSQDRLGAAGQETQYF
V: TRBV7-9; D: TRBD1; J: TRBJ2-6; size: .; DNA: TGTGCCAGCCCATCCGGGACAGTGACTTTTCGCTCTGGGGCCAACGTCCTGACTTTC; CDR3: CASPSGTVTFRSGANVLTF
V: TRBV7-9; D: TRBD2; J: TRBJ2-1; size: many; DNA: TGTGCCAGCAGCCAAACTAGCGGGAGTCCCAATGAGCAGTTCTTC; CDR3: CASSQTSGSPNEQFF
V: TRBV20-1; D: TRBD1; J: TRBJ1-2; size: .; DNA: TGCAGTGCTATACCGGGACAGGGAGGCTACACCTTC; CDR3: CSAIPGQGGYTF
V: TRBV5-1; D: TRBD2; J: TRBJ2-7; size: many; DNA: TGCGCCAGCAGCTTGGCGCGGGAGACGGTCTACGAGCAGTACTTC; CDR3: CASSLARETVYEQYF
V: TRBV20-1; D: .; J: TRBJ1-6; size: .; DNA: TGCAGTGCTAGGGCGCAGGGAGCGCTTTCTAATTCACCCCTCCACTTT; CDR3: CSARAQGALSNSPLHF
V: TRBV6-1; D: .; J: TRBJ2-2; size: .; DNA: TGTGCCAGCAGTCGCGACAGAAAGAACGCCGGGGAGCTGTTTTTT; CDR3: CASSRDRKNAGELFF
V: TRBV20-1; D: TRBD1; J: TRBJ1-1; size: .; DNA: TGCAGTCCGAAACAGGGGCCGCAGAACACTGAAGCTTTCTTT; CDR3: CSPKQGPQNTEAFF
V: TRBV19; D: .; J: TRBJ2-7; size: .; DNA: TGTGCCAGTAGTCGTCGGGCCAAAGCAACCTCCTACGAGCAGTACTTC; CDR3: CASSRRAKATSYEQYF
V: TRBV30; D: TRBD1; J: TRBJ2-7; size: .; DNA: TGTGCCTTCCGGGACAGGGGATCCCCCTACGAGCAGTACTTC; CDR3: CAFRDRGSPYEQYF
V: TRBV6-1; D: .; J: TRBJ2-4; size: many; DNA: TGTGCCAGCAGTCAGACACTACAGGGCTTCAAAAACATTCAGTACTTC; CDR3: CASSQTLQGFKNIQYF
V: TRBV28; D: .; J: TRBJ1-1; size: few; DNA: TGTGCCAGCAGTTTGGCGCTCGGGGGAACTGAAGCTTTCTTT; CDR3: CASSLALGGTEAFF
V: TRBV29-1; D: .; J: TRBJ2-3; size: many; DNA: TGCAGCGTTCGGGACCTAGGCACAGATACGCAGTATTTT; CDR3: CSVRDLGTDTQYF
V: TRBV29-1; D: .; J: TRBJ2-7; size: .; DNA: TGCAGCGTTGAAGAAGGGGCCTGGGGTCTCGAGCAGTACTTC; CDR3: CSVEEGAWGLEQYF
V: TRBV10-3; D: .; J: TRBJ2-5; size: few; DNA: TGTGCCATCAGTGAACAGCAAGAGACCCAGTACTTC; CDR3: CAISEQQETQYF
V: TRBV5-1; D: .; J: TRBJ2-1; size: many; DNA: TGCGCCAGCAACCTAGGGGCGAACTACAATGAGCAGTTCTTC; CDR3: CASNLGANYNEQFF
V: TRBV12-3/TRBV12-4; D: .; J: TRBJ1-2; size: many; DNA: TGTGCCAGCAGTTTACGGAAGCTAAACTATGGCTACACCTTC; CDR3: CASSLRKLNYGYTF
V: TRBV7-6; D: TRBD2; J: TRBJ2-7; size: many; DNA: TGTGCCAGCAGCTTAGACTCGACTAGCGGGAGGGCCAACGAGCAGTACTTC; CDR3: CASSLDSTSGRANEQYF
V: TRBV4-3; D: TRBD1; J: TRBJ2-1; size: many; DNA: TGCGCCAGCAGCCAAGAAGGACAGGTACACAATGAGCAGTTCTTC; CDR3: CASSQEGQVHNEQFF
V: TRBV12-3/TRBV12-4; D: .; J: TRBJ2-5; size: many; DNA: TGTGCCAGCAGTTTATTTCTAGCGCAAGAGACCCAGTACTTC; CDR3: CASSLFLAQETQYF
V: TRBV11-2; D: .; J: TRBJ2-7; size: many; DNA: TGTGCCAGCAGCTTAACGCCTCGGGACGAGCAGTACTTC; CDR3: CASSLTPRDEQYF
V: TRBV12-3/TRBV12-4; D: .; J: TRBJ2-2; size: few; DNA: TGTGCCAGCAGTTTACCCCCCACCGGGGAGCTGTTTTTT; CDR3: CASSLPPTGELFF
V: TRBV20-1; D: TRBD1; J: TRBJ1-4; size: .; DNA: TGCAGTGCCCCGGCGGACAGGGGGCAGGGTGATGAAAAACTGTTTTTT; CDR3: CSAPADRGQGDEKLFF
V: TRBV7-2; D: .; J: TRBJ2-7; size: many; DNA: TGTGCCAGCAGCCCCCTTATCCGCAGCCCCGAGCAGTACTTC; CDR3: CASSPLIRSPEQYF
V: TRBV12-3/TRBV12-4; D: TRBD1; J: TRBJ1-2; size: many; DNA: TGTGCCAGCAGTTTCTCCGACAGGGGCTATGGCTACACCTTC; CDR3: CASSFSDRGYGYTF
V: TRBV5-6; D: TRBD2; J: TRBJ2-1; size: many; DNA: TGTGCCAGCAGTCGTCTAGACGGGACTAGCAACAATGAGCAGTTCTTC; CDR3: CASSRLDGTSNNEQFF
V: TRBV11-1; D: .; J: TRBJ2-7; size: .; DNA: TGTGCCAGCAGCCGCGACATGCTCTACGAGCAGTACTTC; CDR3: CASSRDMLYEQYF
V: TRBV19; D: TRBD2; J: TRBJ2-1; size: many; DNA: TGTGCCAGTAGTATACTAGCGGCAGACAATGAGCAGTTCTTC; CDR3: CASSILAADNEQFF
V: TRBV18; D: .; J: TRBJ2-6; size: many; DNA: TGTGCCAGCTCACCTAAGTCTGGGGCCAACGTCCTGACTTTC; CDR3: CASSPKSGANVLTF